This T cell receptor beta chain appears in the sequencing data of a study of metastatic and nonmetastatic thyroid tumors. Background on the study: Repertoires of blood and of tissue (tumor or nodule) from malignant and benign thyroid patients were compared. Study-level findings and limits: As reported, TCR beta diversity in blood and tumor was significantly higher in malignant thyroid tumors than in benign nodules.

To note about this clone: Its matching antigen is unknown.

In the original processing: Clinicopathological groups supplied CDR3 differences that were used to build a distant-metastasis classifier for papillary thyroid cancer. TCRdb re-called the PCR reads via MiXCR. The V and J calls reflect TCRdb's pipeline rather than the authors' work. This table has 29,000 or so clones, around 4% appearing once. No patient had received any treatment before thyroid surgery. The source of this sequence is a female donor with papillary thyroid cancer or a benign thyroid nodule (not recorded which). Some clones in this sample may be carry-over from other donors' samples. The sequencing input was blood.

The CDR3 DNA reads as TGTGCCAGCATCTGGGTTACTGAAGCTTTCTTT. Protein product: CASIWVTEAFF. The V call is TRBV27, the J call TRBJ1-1, with unresolved D. There are 11 residues in the CDR3. Trimming shortened V by 7 bases and J by 5 bases, and 8 bases separated the two germline ends. Looked up from germline, CDR1 is MNHEY and CDR2 is SMNVEV (reference sequence).